Below are 4 T cell receptor beta chains sequenced from a single sample in a study of regulatory T cells in long-lasting Graves disease (dated by TCRdb to the early 2020s). Libraries came from multiplex PCR. Sequenced using an Illumina HiSeq 4000. TCR beta libraries were built with iRepertoire HTBI primers and Arm-PCR amplification of CDR3 regions. TCRdb handled the public reads itself, with Q25 trimming in fastp and clone calling in MiXCR, and kept productive beta chains. Records with the same CDR3 protein are collapsed into one entry carrying the most frequent genes and DNA. In this sample the table shows 350,000 to 500,000 distinct CDR3 sequences, 21% of which occur a single time. The top ten constitute approximately 15% of the sample. The time point tag for this specimen amounts to: persistent/refractory GD, antithyroid drugs over 5 years with positive TRAb. RNA was extracted from PBMCs in TRIzol for both TCR sequencing and RNA sequencing.

The input for sequencing was peripheral blood mononuclear cells (PBMCs), taken when the disease was refractory, from a patient treated with antithyroid drugs. The receptors stem from a female donor with Graves disease.

The chain employs TRBV20-1 and TRBJ2-7; 8 nucleotides match TRBD1. Germline V gives CDR1 DFQATT, CDR2 SNEGSKA (reference sequence). The CDR3 totals 15 residues. After removal of 4 bases from V and 6 bases from J, the junction contained 14 bases not matched to a gene. The CDR3 DNA sequence: TGCAGTGCTAAGAAAGGACAGGGTAGTTTCGTCGAGCAGTACTTC. As protein: CSAKKGQGSFVEQYF.

This clonotype was detected ten times or more. The chain uses TRBV12-3 or TRBV12-4 and TRBJ2-5; D is possibly TRBD2 (7 bases). This CDR3 region has 13 residues. Trimming shortened V by 1 base and J by 6 bases, and 9 bases separated the two germline ends. CDR3 in amino acids: CASSLVGGQTQYF. CDR3 coding DNA: TGTGCCAGCAGTTTAGTGGGGGGGCAGACCCAGTACTTC.

This clonotype was seen only a few times. J is TRBJ1-2 and V is TRBV10-2; D is perhaps TRBD1 (6 bases). The germline V and J ends were trimmed by 4 bases and 3 bases, with 12 bases remaining between them. The germline V gene has CDR1 WSHSY and CDR2 SAAADI. The CDR3 contains 14 residues. CDR3 coding DNA: TGCGCCAGCAGTGGGGCAGGGGAAGACTATGGCTACACCTTC. It codes for CASSGAGEDYGYTF.

This clonotype was recorded a few times. DNA of the CDR3: TGTGCCAGCAGGCGACCGGGCAATCAGCCCCAGCATTTT. Protein sequence: CASRRPGNQPQHF. The chain employs TRBV6-1 and TRBJ1-5; no clear D. This CDR3 contains 13 residues. CDR1 is MNHNS, CDR2 SASEGT, per germline. Trimming pared 6 bases from V and 2 bases from J, leaving 8 bases between.